This T cell receptor (beta chain) was observed in a study of cytomegalovirus exposure and HLA in healthy donors (TCRdb year 2017). Regarding the study in general: An earlier analysis of several hundred of the donors reported approximately 300 Gb of sequence data and 100 million to 120 million unique TCR beta sequences obtained from some 170 million T cells. Among about 360 genotyped donors of the cohort, an average of about 240,000 unique TCR beta nucleotide sequences were sequenced per donor, approximately 20% of them non-productive. About 300 gigabases of sequencing data and approximately 93 million unique TCR sequences were included in an early release covering about 600 HLA-typed donors. About five DR-DQ haplotypes were handled as single units for association and clustering, since linkage in the cohort was strong. Genome-wide SNP genotypes for about 55% of the roughly 670 donors were used in a later genetic analysis, which treated that subset as a discovery cohort. In the later analysis, no new phenotypic data were used to find candidate immune exposures; instead, reliance was placed on TCR beta sequences and their occurrence across donors. To predict cytomegalovirus infection status, the study brought together high-throughput TCR immunosequencing, statistical association of individual TCRs with disease status, and machine learning. HLA typing included class I and class II loci at four-digit resolution. Donor age, sex, ethnicity and CMV serostatus were compiled together with the repertoire data. The study aimed to test whether signatures of past pathogen exposure could be identified by cataloging public T cell receptors. Using immunosequencing, the study profiled T cell repertoires from roughly 650 subjects and related those repertoires to cytomegalovirus serostatus. A later analysis re-examined previously published TCR beta repertoires from more than 650 donors and added high-resolution HLA genotyping to investigate patterns of TCR occurrence. Among the roughly 370 genotyped donors, around 81% belonged to the genetic ancestry cluster associated with self-reported Caucasian donors. The number of donors typed differed by locus, with 629-630 for A, B, C, DRB1 and DQB1, roughly 520 for DQA1, approximately 580 for DPA1, and 472 for DPB1. All discovery cohort repertoires had been generated using a single sequencing platform. An earlier analysis of 587 of the donors used high-throughput TCR beta sequencing to judge whether each TCR beta V gene segment behaved as functional or pseudogenic. A separate validation cohort of about 110 different subjects was used in addition to the roughly 700-subject first cohort.

The investigation overall reported the following: A later analysis associated 17,000 or so TCR beta sequences with specific HLA alleles at a false discovery rate of 0.05. When HLA alleles, especially DR and DQ, strongly co-occurred, TCR associations were difficult to assign to individual alleles. Because some donors lacked HLA typing at each locus, the association tests relied only on the typed subset. In the study, 150 to 200 TCR beta chains were listed as associated with cytomegalovirus. Correlated functional status among segregating V segments might reflect linkage disequilibrium, but an unknown experimental factor could not be ruled out. The authors suggested that the approach could potentially be generalized to other disease states and immunological phenotypes. A few of the identified cytomegalovirus-associated TCR beta chains were confirmed in vitro to be specific for cytomegalovirus antigens. The cohort was sequenced for TCR beta chains only, and without alpha or paired-chain data the features that could be detected were limited. A further reported finding was that TCR beta sequences accurately predicted the HLA-A and HLA-B alleles for most subjects in the first cohort. A later analysis found that most CMV-associated TCR beta chains appeared HLA-restricted, with HLA associations seemingly driven largely by CMV exposure. According to a later analysis, TCR association rates differed among HLA loci, with DRB1 alleles showing the most associated TCRs and HLA-C alleles showing the fewest. The presence/absence analyses assumed that sequencing depth was roughly uniform across donors, and that assumption may not be true. In a later analysis, HLA-associated TCR beta chains showed more clonal expansion and lower generation probabilities than non-associated chains that were equally common. The earlier analysis of approximately 560 of the donors excluded roughly 16 rarely observed V segments, including chromosome 9 orphons, because counts were too low. A later genetic analysis associated a missense DCLRE1C variant with V-gene and J-gene trimming of TCR beta chains, and an independent cohort replicated the association. According to a later genetic analysis, donors in an Asian-associated ancestry cluster had fewer N-insertions in productive TCRs than the approximately 710-donor mean. Some IMGT-functional V segments, including TRBV6-2 and TRBV6-3, could not be told apart with the 87-base-pair reads, so those segments were excluded. The only immune exposure information available for the cohort was CMV serostatus. In both the original and validation cohorts, the classifier was reported to diagnose cytomegalovirus status with high specificity and sensitivity. The sequencing pipeline was judged likely to have produced a cluster of highly shared sequence variants as a technical artifact. In an earlier analysis of fewer than 700 of the donors, most TCR beta V segments appeared in productive rearrangements about 87% or about 30% of the time, broadly matching IMGT annotations. Across donors, most TCR sequences were observed very rarely, whereas some public TCRs were present in many individuals. Several of the top co-occurrence clusters appeared to be linked to parvovirus B19, influenza, CMV and Epstein-Barr virus, according to a later analysis.

The CDR3 contains 13 residues, cysteine and phenylalanine counted. Here the CDR3 DNA is all that survives: 39 bases in frame from base 1. The germline V gene provides CDR1 SGHVS and CDR2 FNYEAQ. V trim: 8 bases; J trim: 0 bases; unmatched bases: 2. Library creation used the immunoSEQ multiplex PCR assay. The multiplex PCR relied on a mix of 60 forward primers for TCR Vbeta segments and 13 reverse primers for TCR Jbeta segments. A multiplex PCR assay on genomic DNA amplified the CDR3 region of rearranged TCR beta genes. The Illumina HiSeq System was used to sequence the amplified TCR beta libraries as 87-base-pair reads. On the study's bioinformatics: A later analysis counted approximately 84 million unique TCR beta chains across the 640 or so repertoires, and around 9.9 million of these chains were shared by at least two donors. To remove PCR and sequencing errors, raw reads were error-corrected and collapsed into unique sequences using a nearest-neighbor algorithm that merged closely related sequences. Alignment of CDR3 sequences to IMGT reference sequences was used to assign V, D and J gene segments. For a sequence to be retained, a match of at least six nucleotides to both a V gene segment and a J gene segment was required. A rearrangement was called productive if the CDR3 had no stop codons and remained in frame with V and J, and every other rearrangement was called non-productive. Following IMGT convention, CDR3 was defined as the stretch from the second conserved V-encoded cysteine up to the conserved J-encoded phenylalanine. The earlier analysis of about 500 of the donors excluded sequences that lacked an unambiguous match to a single V gene segment. An earlier analysis of fewer than 650 of the donors classified V segments as functional when productive rearrangements were above 56.7% and as segregating when the standard deviation between donors was above 5%. A statistical classification framework was developed to diagnose cytomegalovirus status using the catalog of TCR beta chain sequences. A later analysis assigned V and J genes by comparing TCR nucleotide sequences with IMGT/GENE-DB human TR gene sequences. Using the TCRdist pipeline, a later analysis assigned CDR3 sequences along with most-parsimonious VDJ recombination scenarios. In a later analysis, each TCR beta chain was defined by its CDR3 amino acid sequence together with its V-gene family, and reads without a unique V-gene family were excluded. A later analysis removed 450 to 600 highly shared, low-generation-probability nucleotide sequences to deal with suspected cross-contamination and a sequencing artifact. A later analysis calculated a clonal expansion index for each public chain from normalized within-repertoire ranks of inferred template counts. In a later analysis, generation probabilities were computed using a VDJ recombination model fitted to out-of-frame rearrangements, and the results were checked against IGoR. A later analysis scored TCR-TCR, TCR-HLA and TCR-CMV co-occurrence with hypergeometric tests, applying a repertoire-size bias correction to TCR pairs. To estimate false discovery rates, a later analysis permuted the HLA or CMV assignments 20 times. In a later analysis, co-occurring TCRs were grouped using DBSCAN, with TCRdist sequence similarity added in when clustering inside HLA-allele-positive subsets. Co-occurrence clustering excluded repertoires with fewer than 30,000 or more than 120,000 public chains, plus five with anomalous nucleotide sharing. TCRdb provides this immuneACCESS table in a form limited to in-frame rearrangements. Some clones are lacking; in checked studies, under half of them reflect an unresolved V gene, and why the rest are absent is not known. The V and J calls and clone size were taken over from that table, and D and trimming were inferred from the DNA. The sample records about 100,000 clones, approximately 66% of which are singletons. Roughly a tenth of the sample is held by the ten biggest clonotypes.

This clone has more than one count but fewer than ten. Its recognized antigen is unknown. It has no much larger one-base neighbor in the sample; base qualities were not kept. The cohort was made up of about 670 healthy bone marrow donors. Cohort members were all nominally healthy when sampled, although unrecorded immune exposures were likely present. The donor tested CMV seropositive and was one of the 289 seropositive cohort members. A peripheral blood sample was provided by each donor, and peripheral blood mononuclear cells were used for TCR beta sequencing. The Qiagen DNeasy Blood Extraction Kit was used to extract genomic DNA from the blood cell samples.

Sequenced: PBMCs. This receptor was identified in a man between 40 and 49 years old in good health and CMV-seropositive. The receptor chain draws on TRBV7-6 and TRBJ2-3; 7 junctional bases match TRBD2. The base sequence is TGTGCCAGCCTTAGCGGGAGCACAGATACGCAGTATTTT. This translates into CASLSGSTDTQYF.